Described below is a single TCR beta chain sequence and its context. Its target is not known. Assay: immunoSEQ multiplex PCR; the TCRdb copy retains only in-frame clones and omits some. The profile shows more than 60,000 clones, 85% of them singletons. This record belongs to a study of T cell responses to AZD1222 COVID-19 vaccine. Study information: The analysis combined second doses at about 4 or about 12 weeks. General study findings and limits: Clonal diversity may have been underestimated, and the donors were mostly white British, with more females than males. Compared with day 0, the breadth and depth of the Spike-specific TCR repertoire rose significantly after two doses of AZD1222.

There are 14 residues in the CDR3. The germline gives CDR1 GTSNPN, CDR2 SVGIG (reference sequence). The J segment lost 7 bases and the V segment lost 2 bases, leaving 7 bases of the junction unmatched. The sequence was collected from an adult in good health. The sequencing here drew on peripheral blood, taken on day 0 of AZD1222 vaccination. This chain connects TRBV30 to TRBJ1-1, with 10 bases matching TRBD1. The CDR3, as DNA: TGTGCCTGGAGTCCGGGACAGGGGAGGCGTGAAGCTTTCTTT. Translating it yields CAWSPGQGRREAFF.